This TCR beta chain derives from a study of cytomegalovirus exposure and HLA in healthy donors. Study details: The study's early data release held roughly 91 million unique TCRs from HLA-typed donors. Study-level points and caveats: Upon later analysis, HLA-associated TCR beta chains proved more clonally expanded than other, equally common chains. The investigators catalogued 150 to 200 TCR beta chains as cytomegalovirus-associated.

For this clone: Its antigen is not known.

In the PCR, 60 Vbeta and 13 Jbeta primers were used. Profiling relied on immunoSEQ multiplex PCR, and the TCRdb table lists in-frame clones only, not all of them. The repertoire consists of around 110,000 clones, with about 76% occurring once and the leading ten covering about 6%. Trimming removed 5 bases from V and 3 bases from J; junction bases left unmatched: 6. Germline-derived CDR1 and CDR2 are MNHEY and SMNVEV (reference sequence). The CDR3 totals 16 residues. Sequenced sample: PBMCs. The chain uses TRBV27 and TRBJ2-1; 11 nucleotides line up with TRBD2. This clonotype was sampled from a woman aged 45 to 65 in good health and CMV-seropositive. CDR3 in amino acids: CASSILAGEYYNEQFF. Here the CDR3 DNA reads TGTGCCAGCAGTATACTAGCGGGGGAGTACTACAATGAGCAGTTCTTC.